A single sample is the source of the 21 T cell receptor beta chains below, sequenced in a study of cytotoxic CD8 clonotypes in ibrutinib-treated CLL. Measured with immunoSEQ multiplex PCR; TCRdb has only the in-frame clones, and not every one. The sample lists 45,000 to 65,000 clones, 83% occurring once. The sequences come from PBMCs, collected after 24 months of ibrutinib treatment. The receptor set was obtained from a human donor with chronic lymphocytic leukemia.

CDR3 coding DNA: TGTGCCAGCAGCGTAGGTGCAGGGAGCTCCTACAATGAGCAGTTCTTC. It specifies CASSVGAGSSYNEQFF. The chain recombines TRBV9 with TRBJ2-1; D could derive from TRBD1 or TRBD2 (5 bases each). The CDR3 has 16 amino acids. Germline lookup yields CDR1 SGDLS and CDR2 YYNGEE. The V and J ends lost 0 bases and 0 bases respectively, with 10 bases between them.

This clone was picked up one time. The chain recombines TRBV5-1 with TRBJ2-7; unclear D gene. Germline V lookup: CDR1 SGHRS, CDR2 YFSETQ. The CDR3 length is 12 residues. Trimming pared 7 bases from V and 3 bases from J, leaving 11 bases between. The CDR3 sequence: CASGTGFYEQYF. For the CDR3, the DNA is TGCGCCAGCGGAACGGGTTTCTACGAGCAGTACTTC.

The rearrangement uses TRBV28 and TRBJ2-5; D perhaps matches TRBD2 (5 bases). The CDR3 sequence is 16 residues long. Trimming left V 2 bases short and J 1 base short, with 14 bases between. Germline loops: CDR1 MDHEN, CDR2 SYDVKM. CDR3 sequence (DNA): TGTGCCAGCAGTTTAGCAGGCTTGGGGAGCCAAGAGACCCAGTACTTC. Its translation: CASSLAGLGSQETQYF.

The V and J genes are TRBV6-1 and TRBJ1-2, with a weak D call TRBD1 (6 bases). The V and J ends lost 3 bases and 8 bases respectively, with 13 bases between them. Germline assignment: CDR1 MNHNS and CDR2 SASEGT. The length of the CDR3 is 13 residues. The CDR3 region has the DNA TGTGCCAGCAGTGATACAGCCCAGGGGGGCTACACCTTC. The encoded protein is CASSDTAQGGYTF.

The chain carries TRBV4-2 and TRBJ1-5, with D unresolved. The CDR3 has 16 residues. Germline CDR1 is LGHNA and CDR2 is YNFKEQ. V was shortened by 0 bases and J by 2 bases, with 11 bases between the two germline ends. The CDR3 sequence: CASSQEFGTGNQPQHF. The DNA for the CDR3 is TGTGCCAGCAGCCAAGAGTTCGGAACCGGCAATCAGCCCCAGCATTTT.

V is TRBV19 and J is TRBJ2-3, with 8 bases lining up with TRBD2. CDR1 is LNHDA and CDR2 is SQIVND in the germline V gene (reference sequence). This CDR3 region has 16 residues. V shed 1 base, J shed 0 bases, and the junction held 3 bases outside the gene matches. CDR3 loop: CASSIGASGSTDTQYF. The CDR3 nucleotides read TGTGCCAGTAGTATAGGGGCTAGCGGGAGCACAGATACGCAGTATTTT.

The chain links TRBV6-5 to TRBJ2-7, with TRBD1 as a possible D gene (5 bases). This CDR3 is built from 15 residues. V lost 6 bases to trimming and J lost 2 bases, with 17 bases between them. Germline V lookup: CDR1 MNHEY, CDR2 SVGAGI. CDR3 sequence reads: CASREQGKSTYEQYF. The CDR3 nucleotides read TGTGCCAGCAGGGAGCAGGGTAAATCCACCTACGAGCAGTACTTC.

This chain links TRBV28 with TRBJ1-2, with D possibly TRBD1 on 6 matching bases. V lost 3 bases to trimming and J lost 6 bases, with 14 bases between them. Germline V lookup: CDR1 MDHEN, CDR2 SYDVKM. The CDR3 extends over 14 amino acids. CDR3 nucleotides: TGTGCCAGCAGTTTCACAGGGTGGGGTCATGGCTACACCTTC. As protein: CASSFTGWGHGYTF.

The chain is built from TRBV5-1 and TRBJ1-4; D gene unclear. Between the trimmed V and J ends, which lost 0 bases and 0 bases, there was a span of 3 bases. The CDR3 spans 14 residues. Germline CDR1 reads SGHRS; CDR2 reads YFSETQ. The CDR3: CASSLGTTNEKLFF. CDR3 sequence (DNA): TGCGCCAGCAGCTTGGGAACAACTAATGAAAAACTGTTTTTT.

The V and J genes are TRBV27 and TRBJ1-1, with D unresolved. The V gene lost 6 bases and the J gene lost 2 bases, with 16 bases spanning the gap. This CDR3 comprises 15 residues. Germline CDR1 and CDR2: MNHEY and SMNVEV (reference sequence). CDR3 DNA sequence: TGTGCCAGCAGAGAATCTCTAGTCGTTAACACTGAAGCTTTCTTT. Translating gives CASRESLVVNTEAFF.

This chain links TRBV5-4 with TRBJ2-3; 8 bases are a match to TRBD2. The CDR3 covers 15 residues. Germline lookup yields CDR1 SGHNT and CDR2 YYREEE (reference sequence). After removal of 1 base from V and 6 bases from J, the junction contained 7 bases not matched to a gene. CDR3: CASSLYGASGDTQYF. The DNA of the CDR3 is TGTGCCAGCAGCTTGTACGGGGCTAGCGGGGATACGCAGTATTTT.

A few counts support this clone. The V call is TRBV13, the J call TRBJ1-1; 7 nucleotides line up with TRBD1. CDR1 PRHDT and CDR2 FYEKMQ come from the germline V gene (reference sequence). The CDR3 extends over 17 amino acids. With 4 bases clipped from V and 5 bases from J, the junction kept 16 bases outside the gene matches. CDR3 bases: TGTGCCAGCAGCTCAGGGGGTATCGGGGCAGTAAAGACTGAAGCTTTCTTT. Protein product: CASSSGGIGAVKTEAFF.

J is TRBJ2-1 and V is TRBV5-1; TRBD2 might be the D (5 bases). The germline CDR1 and CDR2 sequences are SGHRS and YFSETQ. This CDR3 has 15 residues. Between the trimmed V and J ends, which lost 0 bases and 6 bases, there was a span of 13 bases. The CDR3 loop reads CASSLDSDSGNEQFF. For the CDR3, the DNA is TGCGCCAGCAGCTTGGATAGCGACTCAGGCAATGAGCAGTTCTTC.

This chain uses TRBV19 with TRBJ2-3, with 10 bases matching TRBD2. Germline CDR1 and CDR2: LNHDA and SQIVND (reference sequence). This CDR3 spans 17 amino acids. Trimming removed 3 bases from V and 3 bases from J; junction bases left unmatched: 9. CDR3 sequence reads: CASSIRTSGIGTDTQYF. The CDR3 DNA sequence: TGTGCCAGTAGTATTCGTACTAGCGGGATAGGGACAGATACGCAGTATTTT.

V gene TRBV28 combines with J gene TRBJ1-5; tentatively, D is TRBD1 (5 bases). The germline CDR1 and CDR2 sequences are MDHEN and SYDVKM. The V end lost 1 base, the J end lost 3 bases, and 13 bases lay between the germline ends. This CDR3 has 16 residues. CDR3 amino acids: CASSLSGRLDNQPQHF. The CDR3 nucleotides read TGTGCCAGCAGTTTATCGGGACGCTTGGACAATCAGCCCCAGCATTTT.

The chain joins TRBV11-2 to TRBJ2-3; 7 bases align to TRBD2. The CDR3 extends over 15 amino acids. Germline V gene data show CDR1 as SGHAT and CDR2 as FQNNGV. V shed 1 base and J 2 bases; nucleotides not matched to a gene: 3. CDR3 amino acids: CASSLGREATDTQYF. As DNA, the CDR3 is TGTGCCAGCAGCTTAGGTCGGGAGGCCACAGATACGCAGTATTTT.

The chain carries TRBV7-9 and TRBJ1-1; the D is unclear. The CDR3 extends over 13 amino acids. CDR1 is SEHNR, CDR2 FQNEAQ, per germline (reference sequence). Between the trimmed V and J ends, which lost 5 bases and 3 bases, there was a span of 10 bases. In DNA form, the CDR3 reads TGTGCCAGCAGCCCGATCCGAGACACTGAAGCTTTCTTT. Translating it yields CASSPIRDTEAFF.

This clone was detected a few times. This chain connects TRBV6-6 to TRBJ2-7; tentative D call: TRBD1 (6 bases). There are 15 residues in the CDR3. V was pared by 2 bases and J by 0 bases, with 11 bases between. Germline lookup yields CDR1 MNHNY and CDR2 SVGAGI (reference sequence). CDR3 sequence: CASSYVQGSSYEQYF. DNA for the CDR3: TGTGCCAGCAGTTACGTCCAGGGGAGCTCCTACGAGCAGTACTTC.

This sequence joins TRBV27 and TRBJ1-5; no reliable D call. The germline CDR1 and CDR2 sequences are MNHEY and SMNVEV (reference sequence). The V gene lost 3 bases and the J gene lost 0 bases, with 9 bases spanning the gap. CDR3 length: 15 amino acids. The CDR3 nucleotides are TGTGCCAGCAGTTTGAAGGCCCATAGCAATCAGCCCCAGCATTTT. Translating it yields CASSLKAHSNQPQHF.

The chain recombines TRBV4-2 with TRBJ1-4; 9 bases fit TRBD1. V lost 1 base, J lost 8 bases, and 14 bases stayed unmatched. The CDR3 length is 18 residues. Per the germline V gene, CDR1 is LGHNA and CDR2 is YNFKEQ. The CDR3 reads CASSQGNLVGQGSEKLFF. CDR3 in DNA: TGTGCCAGCAGCCAAGGAAATTTAGTAGGACAGGGGAGCGAAAAACTGTTTTTT.

The chain carries TRBV7-9 and TRBJ2-7, with 8 bases identical to TRBD2. Trimming at V came to 2 bases and at J to 3 bases, leaving 3 bases not matched to a gene. CDR3 length: 14 amino acids. Germline-derived CDR1 and CDR2 are SEHNR and FQNEAQ (reference sequence). CDR3 loop: CASSLREGGYEQYF. As DNA, the CDR3 is TGTGCCAGCAGCTTACGGGAGGGCGGCTACGAGCAGTACTTC.